The present T cell receptor (beta chain) was sequenced within a study of cytomegalovirus exposure and HLA in healthy donors listed by TCRdb under 2017. For the study in its entirety: An earlier analysis of several hundred of the donors reported roughly 270 Gb of sequence data and some 120 million unique TCR beta sequences from around 200 million T cells. Class I and class II HLA loci were covered by the typing at four-digit resolution. The later analysis used no new phenotypic data to find candidate immune exposures, relying instead on TCR beta sequences and their occurrence across donors. An earlier analysis of 587 of the donors used high-throughput TCR beta sequencing to judge whether each TCR beta V gene segment behaved as functional or pseudogenic. Of the approximately 400 genotyped donors, over 70% fell in the genetic ancestry cluster associated with self-reported Caucasian donors. An early release that covered some 640 HLA-typed donors contained approximately 300 gigabases of sequencing data and 70 million to 100 million unique TCR sequences. The study combined high-throughput TCR immunosequencing, statistical association of individual TCRs with disease status, and machine learning to predict cytomegalovirus infection status. The number of typed donors differed by locus: about 620-640 for A, B, C, DRB1 and DQB1; 500 to 550 for DQA1; approximately 610 for DPA1; and about 470 for DPB1. To study patterns of TCR occurrence, a later analysis re-analyzed previously published TCR beta repertoires from several hundred donors and added high-resolution HLA genotyping. Donor age, sex, ethnicity and CMV serostatus were collected together with the repertoire data. Every discovery cohort repertoire had been produced on one sequencing platform. The aim of the study was to test whether cataloging public T cell receptors could identify signatures of past pathogen exposure. Among 300 to 500 genotyped donors of the cohort, an average of around 220,000 unique TCR beta nucleotide sequences was sequenced per donor, of which 15% to 20% were non-productive. A later genetic analysis used genome-wide SNP genotypes for about 60% of the roughly 700 donors, treating that subset as a discovery cohort. The T cell repertoires of some 700 subjects were profiled by immunosequencing and related to cytomegalovirus serostatus. Besides the first cohort of approximately 710 subjects, a separate validation cohort made up of around 120 different subjects was used. Several DR-DQ haplotypes were treated as single units for association and clustering because of strong linkage in the cohort.

For this clone: Its recognized antigen is unknown. Base qualities are missing; no much larger clone stands one base away.

In total, approximately 610 healthy bone marrow donors made up the cohort. All cohort members were sampled while nominally healthy, although unrecorded immune exposures were likely present. The donor tested CMV seropositive, placing the donor among the 250 to 350 seropositive members of the cohort. A peripheral blood sample was collected from each donor, and TCR beta sequencing was performed on peripheral blood mononuclear cells. The Qiagen DNeasy Blood Extraction Kit was used to extract genomic DNA from the blood cell samples. Libraries were prepared through the immunoSEQ multiplex PCR assay. For the multiplex PCR, a mixture combining 60 forward primers for TCR Vbeta segments and 13 reverse primers for TCR Jbeta segments was used. The CDR3 region of rearranged TCR beta genes was amplified from genomic DNA by a multiplex PCR assay. Amplified TCR beta libraries were sequenced as 87-base-pair reads on the Illumina HiSeq System. Per the source publication's procedure: Across the roughly 640 repertoires, a later analysis counted about 81 million unique TCR beta chains, approximately 10 million of which were shared by at least two donors. Raw reads were error-corrected and collapsed into unique sequences with a nearest-neighbor algorithm that merged closely related sequences to remove PCR and sequencing errors. To assign V, D and J gene segments, CDR3 sequences were aligned to IMGT reference sequences. For a sequence to be retained, a match of at least six nucleotides was required to both a V gene segment and a J gene segment. A rearrangement was called productive if the CDR3 had no stop codons and remained in frame with V and J, and every other rearrangement was called non-productive. Following IMGT convention, CDR3 was defined as the stretch from the second conserved V-encoded cysteine to the conserved J-encoded phenylalanine. In an earlier analysis of around 540 of the donors, sequences lacking an unambiguous match to a single V gene segment were excluded. An earlier analysis of almost 600 of the donors classified V segments as functional when productive rearrangements were above 56.7% and as segregating when the standard deviation between donors was above 5%. A statistical classification framework was built to diagnose cytomegalovirus status from the catalog of TCR beta chain sequences. In a later analysis, TCR nucleotide sequences were compared against IMGT/GENE-DB human TR gene sequences so that V and J genes could be assigned. In a later analysis, CDR3 sequences and most-parsimonious VDJ recombination scenarios were assigned using the TCRdist pipeline. A later analysis defined each TCR beta chain by its CDR3 amino acid sequence plus V-gene family, and excluded reads lacking a unique V-gene family. A later analysis removed several hundred highly shared, low-generation-probability nucleotide sequences to deal with suspected cross-contamination and a sequencing artifact. A later analysis calculated a clonal expansion index for each public chain from normalized within-repertoire ranks of inferred template counts. In a later analysis, generation probabilities were computed using a VDJ recombination model fitted to out-of-frame rearrangements, and the results were checked against IGoR. In a later analysis, TCR-TCR, TCR-HLA and TCR-CMV co-occurrence was scored with hypergeometric tests, and a repertoire-size bias correction was applied to TCR pairs. To estimate false discovery rates, a later analysis permuted the HLA or CMV assignments 20 times. In a later analysis, co-occurring TCRs were grouped using DBSCAN, and TCRdist sequence similarity was added for clustering within HLA-allele-positive subsets. Repertoires with fewer than 30,000 or more than 120,000 public chains, plus five repertoires with anomalous nucleotide sharing, were excluded from co-occurrence clustering. TCRdb mirrors the immuneACCESS table, restricted to in-frame sequences. Some clones are absent from its copies; in checked studies, under half trace to an unresolved V gene, and the reason for the others is unknown. That table gives V, J and clone size, and the DNA gave D and trimming. This sample comprises roughly 190,000 clones, over 65% of them detected only once. Of the sample, about 3.4% is held by the ten largest clones.

What the research found in general, with its limitations: Several of the top co-occurrence clusters appeared to be linked to parvovirus B19, influenza, CMV and Epstein-Barr virus, according to a later analysis. A few of the identified cytomegalovirus-associated TCR beta chains were confirmed in vitro to be specific for cytomegalovirus antigens. The earlier analysis of about 600 of the donors excluded fewer than 20 rarely observed V segments, including chromosome 9 orphons, because counts were too low. The only immune exposure information available for the cohort was CMV serostatus. A further reported finding was that TCR beta sequences accurately predicted the HLA-A and HLA-B alleles for most subjects in the first cohort. Assigning TCR associations to individual alleles was difficult when HLA alleles, especially DR and DQ, strongly co-occurred. At a false discovery rate of 0.05, a later analysis linked 16,951 TCR beta sequences to specific HLA alleles. The classifier was reported to diagnose cytomegalovirus status with high specificity and sensitivity in both the original and validation cohorts. In a later genetic analysis, fewer N-insertions in productive TCRs were reported among donors in an Asian-associated ancestry cluster than the roughly 710-donor mean. Presence/absence analyses assumed roughly uniform sequencing depth across donors, an assumption that may not hold. The sequencing pipeline was judged likely to have produced a cluster of highly shared sequence variants as a technical artifact. Because the 87-base-pair reads could not distinguish some IMGT-functional V segments, including TRBV6-2 and TRBV6-3, those segments were excluded. This cohort had only TCR beta chains sequenced, and the lack of alpha or paired-chain data limited which features could be detected. The authors suggested that the approach could potentially be extended to other disease states and immunological phenotypes. A later analysis found that most CMV-associated TCR beta chains appeared HLA-restricted, with HLA associations seemingly driven largely by CMV exposure. Correlated functional status among segregating V segments might reflect linkage disequilibrium, but an unknown experimental factor could not be ruled out. In a later genetic analysis, a missense DCLRE1C variant was associated with V-gene and J-gene trimming of TCR beta chains, and the association was replicated in an independent cohort. Most TCR sequences were seen in very few donors, while some public TCRs were found in many individuals. Because HLA typing was unavailable for some donors at each locus, only the typed subset was used in association tests. Broadly in line with IMGT annotations, most TCR beta V segments showed up in productive rearrangements about 90% or about 30% of the time in an earlier analysis of several hundred of the donors. According to a later analysis, TCR association rates differed among HLA loci, with DRB1 alleles showing the most associated TCRs and HLA-C alleles showing the fewest. In a later analysis, HLA-associated TCR beta chains showed more clonal expansion and lower generation probabilities than non-associated chains that were equally common. In the study, 150 to 200 TCR beta chains were listed as associated with cytomegalovirus.

The CDR3 goes from the cysteine to the phenylalanine over 12 residues. The CDR3 DNA has 36 bases and is translated from base 1. Via the germline V gene (reference sequence), CDR1 is GTSNPN and CDR2 SVGIG. At the junction V is shortened by 4 bases and J by 7 bases; bases outside the gene matches: 6. This TCR was recovered from a man aged 40-49 years in good health and CMV-seropositive. This sequence uses TRBV30 and TRBJ2-7, with 8 bases matching TRBD1. Sequencing was carried out using PBMCs. In nucleotides, the sequence is TGTGCCTGGACTCAGGGGGCTGGTGAGCAGTACTTC. It codes for CAWTQGAGEQYF. The full variable domain, completed from the reference TRBV30 and TRBJ2-7 proteins outside the CDR3, reads SQTIHQWPATLVQPVGSPLSLECTVEGTSNPNLYWYRQAAGRGLQLLFYSVGIGQISSEVPQNLSASRPQDRQFILSSKKLLLSDSGFYLCAWTQGAGEQYFGPGTRLTVT.